This TCR beta chain is from a study of chemoradiotherapy in HPV16-positive cancers. Study information: Candidate HPV-specific T-cell clones and common TCR motifs came from functional assays in a couple of HPV16-positive patients. General study points: During treatment, candidate HPV-specific clones and E7-related motifs expanded in tumor.

Samples were taken several times over chemoradiotherapy. From germline, CDR1 is SGHKS and CDR2 YYEKEE (reference sequence). This CDR3 region has 14 residues. V gave up 9 bases and J gave up 2 bases; unmatched junction bases: 7. This clone was observed a handful of times. No antigen is known for it. TCRdb's table, derived via immunoSEQ multiplex PCR, lists solely in-frame clones and lacks some. Seen here are 10,000 to 15,000 clones, roughly 70% observed once, and the top ten hold less than 8.5%. The clonotype was recovered from a human donor with HPV-associated anogenital cancer. Sample collection occurred from a patient who underwent chemoradiotherapy. The chain recombines TRBV5-5 with TRBJ2-7, with TRBD1 identical over 11 bases. This CDR3 is CANRPGQGAYEQYF. The CDR3 nucleotides are TGTGCCAACCGCCCGGGACAGGGGGCCTACGAGCAGTACTTC.